The clone carrying this T cell receptor beta chain occurred a few times. A much larger clone differs from this one at a single base, so this may be a read error. V was clipped by 10 bases and J by 4 bases, with 10 bases between them. The CDR3 covers 11 residues. Germline CDR1 is SGHAT and CDR2 is FQNNGV. Using a J-beta primer mix together with a sample-barcoded 5' primer, a second PCR was run for roughly 7 to 11 cycles. TCRdb ran MiXCR on the 5' RACE reads and lists one entry per CDR3 protein. Found here are roughly 500,000 distinct CDR3 sequences, about 25% of them singletons; the top ten hold around 20%. The sample comes from a study of blood T cells in healthy people across ages.

The sample taken for sequencing was blood. J is TRBJ2-5 and V is TRBV11-2; D remains unclear. The receptor's source is a woman between 65 and 79 years old in good health. CDR3 DNA sequence: TGTGCCAACCGAGCTGGAGAGACCCAGTACTTC. Translated: CANRAGETQYF. The whole variable domain, remainder taken from reference TRBV11-2 and TRBJ2-5, is EAGVAQSPRYKIIEKRQSVAFWCNPISGHATLYWYQQILGQGPKLLIQFQNNGVVDDSQLPKDRFSAERLKGVDSTLKIQPAKLEDSAVYLCANRAGETQYFGPGTRLLVL.